This T cell receptor beta chain is drawn from a study of cytomegalovirus exposure and HLA in healthy donors. On the study more broadly: The 120 validation repertoires, a later analysis reported, used the same platform as the approximately 670 repertoires from the first cohort.

Study findings and constraints: A few chains tied to CMV proved CMV antigen-specific in vitro. Most TCR sequences were rare, but some public TCRs occurred in many donors. Among TCR beta chains, those listed as cytomegalovirus-associated numbered around 160.

Generated by immunoSEQ multiplex PCR, the TCRdb table keeps only in-frame clones and is missing some. The table includes under 300,000 clones, 86% detected once. Germline lookup yields CDR1 LNHNV and CDR2 YYDKDF (reference sequence). The V end was cut by 0 bases, the J end by 3 bases, with 11 bases between. The CDR3 consists of 15 residues. A word on this clone: The antigen is undetermined.

The chain combines TRBV15 with TRBJ2-5, with a tentative D call TRBD1 (5 bases). This TCR was sampled from a woman aged 25 to 39 in good health and CMV-seropositive. The sequencing input was PBMCs. The CDR3 protein is CATSREGAREETQYF. In nucleotides, the CDR3 is TGTGCCACCAGCAGAGAAGGGGCACGTGAAGAGACCCAGTACTTC.